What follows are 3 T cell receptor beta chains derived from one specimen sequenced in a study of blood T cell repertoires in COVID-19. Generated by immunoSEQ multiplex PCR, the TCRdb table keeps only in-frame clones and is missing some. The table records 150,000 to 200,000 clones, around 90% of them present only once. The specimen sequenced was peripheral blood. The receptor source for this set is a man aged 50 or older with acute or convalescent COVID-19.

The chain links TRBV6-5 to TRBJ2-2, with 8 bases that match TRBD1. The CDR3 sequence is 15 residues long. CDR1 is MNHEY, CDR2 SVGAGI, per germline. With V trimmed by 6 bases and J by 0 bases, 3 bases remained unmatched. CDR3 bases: TGTGCCAGCAGATCAGGGGGCACGAACACCGGGGAGCTGTTTTTT. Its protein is CASRSGGTNTGELFF.

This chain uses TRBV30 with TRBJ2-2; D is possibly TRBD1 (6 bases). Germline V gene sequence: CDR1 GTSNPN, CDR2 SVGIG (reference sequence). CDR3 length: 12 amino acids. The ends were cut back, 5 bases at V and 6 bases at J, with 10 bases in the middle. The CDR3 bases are TGTGCCTGGGGGGCAGGGGCCGGGGAGCTGTTTTTT. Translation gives CAWGAGAGELFF.

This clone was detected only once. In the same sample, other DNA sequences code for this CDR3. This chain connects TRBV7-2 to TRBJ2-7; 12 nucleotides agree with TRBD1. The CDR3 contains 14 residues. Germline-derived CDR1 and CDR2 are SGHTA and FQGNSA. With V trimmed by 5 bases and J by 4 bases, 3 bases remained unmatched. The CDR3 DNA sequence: TGTGCCAGCAGCCTGGGACAGGGGGCATACGAGCAGTACTTC. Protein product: CASSLGQGAYEQYF.